The rows below give T cell receptor beta chains drawn from one sample of a study of T cell responses to AZD1222 COVID-19 vaccine. Assay used: immunoSEQ multiplex PCR; TCRdb lists only in-frame clones, some missing. Of around 150,000 clones in the sample, about 87% were seen once. This material consisted of peripheral blood, taken on day 0 of MenACWY control vaccination. The receptor set was obtained from an adult in good health. CDR3s include the opening cysteine and the closing phenylalanine or tryptophan. The order of the fields is J gene, clone size, D gene, V gene, CDR3 protein, CDR3 DNA. D genes are given only for firm matches. Clone size is not always given. Where it is, it says once, few, many or a class for expanded clones.

>TRBJ2-6|NA|NA|TRBV30
CAWSVRPGVGSGANVLTF
TGTGCCTGGAGTGTACGCCCAGGGGTGGGCTCTGGGGCCAACGTCCTGACTTTC
>TRBJ1-1|NA|NA|TRBV25-1
CASGDGLNTEAFF
TGTGCCAGCGGGGACGGCTTAAACACTGAAGCTTTCTTT
>TRBJ2-1|NA|TRBD2|TRBV18
CASSTGTSGSNEQFF
TGTGCCAGCTCAACCGGGACTAGCGGGAGTAATGAGCAGTTCTTC
>TRBJ1-4|NA|NA|TRBV9
CASSAYRSNEKLFF
TGTGCCAGCAGCGCATACAGGTCTAATGAAAAACTGTTTTTT
>TRBJ2-7|NA|TRBD2|TRBV30
CAWDSGSYEQYF
TGTGCCTGGGATAGCGGGAGTTACGAGCAGTACTTC
>TRBJ2-7|NA|TRBD1|TRBV23-1
CASRPRDRAYEQYF
TGCGCCAGCAGACCCCGGGACAGGGCCTACGAGCAGTACTTC
>TRBJ1-4|NA|NA|TRBV2
CASSQPGTRREKLFF
TGTGCCAGCAGTCAGCCCGGGACAAGGAGGGAAAAACTGTTTTTT
>TRBJ1-1|NA|TRBD1|TRBV6-5
CASRLAGGTEAFF
TGTGCCAGCAGACTCGCAGGGGGCACTGAAGCTTTCTTT
>TRBJ1-1|NA|NA|TRBV5-1
CASSFGTETEAFF
TGCGCCAGCAGCTTCGGTACAGAAACTGAAGCTTTCTTT
>TRBJ2-1|NA|TRBD2|TRBV6-6
CAIGGGYNEQFF
TGTGCCATCGGCGGGGGGTACAATGAGCAGTTCTTC
>TRBJ2-1|few|TRBD2|TRBV29-1
CSVEVGGLSGSNEQFF
TGCAGCGTTGAAGTCGGTGGACTTAGCGGGAGCAATGAGCAGTTCTTC
>TRBJ1-3|NA|NA|TRBV7-2
CASSLAGTSGNTIYF
TGTGCCAGCAGCTTAGCGGGGACCTCTGGAAACACCATATATTTT
>TRBJ2-1|NA|TRBD2|TRBV29-1
CSVEDGTSGSYNEQFF
TGCAGCGTTGAAGACGGGACTAGCGGATCCTACAATGAGCAGTTCTTC
>TRBJ1-2|few|TRBD1|TRBV7-9
CASSDPGGGHGYTF
TGTGCCAGCAGCGACCCGGGAGGGGGCCATGGCTACACCTTC
>TRBJ2-7|NA|NA|TRBV11-2
CASSFGRGSYEQYF
TGTGCCAGCAGCTTCGGACGGGGTTCCTACGAGCAGTACTTC
>TRBJ1-5|NA|NA|TRBV5-6
CASSLAGTRGQPQHF
TGTGCCAGCAGCTTGGCCGGCACCCGGGGGCAGCCCCAGCATTTT
>TRBJ2-2|NA|NA|TRBV2
CAGQSGPRSTGELFF
TGTGCCGGGCAGTCAGGGCCTAGATCCACCGGGGAGCTGTTTTTT
>TRBJ2-7|NA|TRBD1|TRBV29-1
CSVPGGQGAGEQYF
TGCAGCGTACCAGGGGGACAGGGGGCAGGGGAGCAGTACTTC
>TRBJ2-1|NA|TRBD2|TRBV11-3
CASSLEAGLARNEQFF
TGTGCCAGCAGCTTAGAGGCCGGACTAGCGCGCAATGAGCAGTTCTTC
>TRBJ1-5|NA|TRBD1|TRBV7-2
CASSLRQGGQPQHF
TGTGCCAGCAGCTTAAGACAGGGAGGTCAGCCCCAGCATTTT
>TRBJ1-6|NA|NA|TRBV18
CASSPQGYNSPLHF
TGTGCCAGCTCACCCCAGGGGTACAATTCACCCCTCCACTTT
>TRBJ2-1|NA|TRBD2|TRBV9
CASSAGTRGVNEQFF
TGTGCCAGCAGCGCGGGGACTAGGGGTGTGAATGAGCAGTTCTTC
>TRBJ1-6|NA|NA|TRBV14
CASSLRAGSSPLHF
TGTGCCAGCAGCCTCAGGGCAGGGTCCTCACCCCTCCACTTT
>TRBJ2-6|NA|NA|TRBV28
CASSSQGSGANVLTF
TGTGCCAGCAGTTCCCAGGGTTCTGGGGCCAACGTCCTGACTTTC
>TRBJ1-5|NA|NA|TRBV9
CASSPDSNQPQHF
TGTGCCAGCAGCCCGGACTCAAATCAGCCCCAGCATTTT
>TRBJ1-1|NA|NA|TRBV30
CAWIGPGGTEAFF
TGTGCCTGGATTGGACCCGGGGGAACTGAAGCTTTCTTT
>TRBJ1-1|NA|NA|TRBV19
CASSPEGVTEAFF
TGTGCCAGTAGCCCAGAGGGGGTTACTGAAGCTTTCTTT
>TRBJ1-2|NA|TRBD1|TRBV6-2/TRBV6-3
CASSYLPGQTRGYTF
TGTGCCAGCAGTTACTTACCGGGACAGACGCGGGGCTACACCTTC
>TRBJ2-7|once|TRBD2|TRBV28
CASSPPSGRLSEQYF
TGTGCCAGCAGCCCCCCTAGCGGGAGGCTGTCCGAGCAGTACTTC
>TRBJ2-1|NA|NA|TRBV7-9
CASRRGGTYNEQFF
TGTGCCAGCAGAAGAGGGGGGACATACAATGAGCAGTTCTTC
>TRBJ1-5|NA|NA|TRBV24-1
CATSDFSSKPQHF
TGTGCCACCAGTGATTTTTCTAGTAAGCCCCAGCATTTT
>TRBJ2-1|NA|NA|TRBV28
CASRAWGQTDEQFF
TGTGCCAGCAGGGCATGGGGGCAAACCGATGAGCAGTTCTTC
>TRBJ1-5|NA|NA|TRBV18
CASSPIKTEGQPQHF
TGTGCCAGCTCACCGATTAAGACAGAAGGTCAGCCCCAGCATTTT
>TRBJ2-7|NA|TRBD1|TRBV3-1/TRBV3-2
CASSLTFRDRDPYEQYF
TGTGCCAGCAGCCTAACTTTCCGGGACAGGGACCCCTACGAGCAGTACTTC
>TRBJ1-4|NA|NA|TRBV30
CAWRAGISATNEKLFF
TGTGCCTGGAGGGCCGGAATCTCTGCAACTAATGAAAAACTGTTTTTT
>TRBJ2-5|NA|NA|TRBV6-5
CASQRWGEETQYF
TGTGCCAGCCAACGTTGGGGGGAGGAGACCCAGTACTTC
>TRBJ1-5|once|TRBD1|TRBV6-5
CASRPTGGNQPQHF
TGTGCCAGCAGACCGACAGGGGGCAATCAGCCCCAGCATTTT
>TRBJ2-1|NA|NA|TRBV5-8
CASRGVASSYNEQFF
TGTGCCAGCAGGGGGGTCGCCAGCTCCTACAATGAGCAGTTCTTC
>TRBJ1-1|NA|NA|TRBV3-1/TRBV3-2
CASSQVLGYTEAFF
TGTGCCAGCAGCCAAGTCCTGGGGTATACTGAAGCTTTCTTT
>TRBJ1-3|NA|TRBD1|TRBV3-1/TRBV3-2
CASSQLTGHSSGNTIYF
TGTGCCAGCAGCCAATTGACAGGGCACAGCTCTGGAAACACCATATATTTT
>TRBJ2-1|NA|NA|TRBV5-1
CASSLSTSPYNEQFF
TGCGCCAGCAGCTTGTCCACAAGCCCCTACAATGAGCAGTTCTTC